This entry lists 20 T cell receptor beta chains sequenced from one sample in a study of neoadjuvant anti-PD-1 for oral cavity cancer (dated by TCRdb to 2020 to 2023). The time point label on this specimen signifies: before neoadjuvant nivolumab. Libraries were built with the immunoSEQ multiplex PCR assay. Here the immuneACCESS table is served through TCRdb, limited to in-frame sequences with V and J called. Missing clones are a known gap in these copies; in checked studies unresolved V genes cover under half, and the rest lacks a known reason. Recorded for this sample are 17,000 or so clones; 64% of them occurred a single time. Of the sample, 2.5% to 3% falls within the top ten clones. The starting material was PBMCs, obtained before nivolumab (anti-PD-1) treatment. The source of these receptors is a person aged 40 to 85 with oral cavity squamous cell carcinoma.

The J gene is TRBJ2-7, the V gene TRBV27; TRBD1 is a possible D gene (5 bases). V lost 2 bases and J 1 base, leaving 12 bases between the germline ends. The CDR3 consists of 15 residues. From germline, CDR1 is MNHEY and CDR2 SMNVEV (reference sequence). The CDR3 coding sequence is TGTGCCAGCAGTTTAGTGTGGGGCGCGTCCTACGAGCAGTACTTC. The encoded protein is CASSLVWGASYEQYF.

The chain couples TRBV19 to TRBJ1-2; D uncertain. The germline V and J ends were trimmed by 6 bases and 3 bases, with 11 bases remaining between them. The CDR3 contains 13 residues. Germline-derived CDR1 and CDR2 are LNHDA and SQIVND (reference sequence). CDR3: CASSSPADYGYTF. As DNA, the CDR3 is TGTGCCAGTAGCTCTCCGGCGGACTATGGCTACACCTTC.

The rearrangement links TRBV6-1 to TRBJ2-7, with TRBD2 matching 7 bases. The CDR3 runs 15 residues. J gave up 2 bases and V 6 bases, and 10 bases lay outside the gene matches. Per germline, CDR1 MNHNS and CDR2 SASEGT. CDR3 residues: CASSTSGIGPYEQYF. CDR3 nucleotide sequence: TGTGCCAGCAGCACCAGCGGGATCGGACCCTACGAGCAGTACTTC.

This clone occurred a few times. The chain links TRBV11-2 to TRBJ2-7; TRBD1 matches at 9 bases. The CDR3 length is 12 residues. Trimming cost V 1 base and J 12 bases; bases outside gene matches: 4. Per germline, CDR1 SGHAT and CDR2 FQNNGV. CDR3 region: CASSLANRGLYF. The CDR3, as DNA: TGTGCCAGCAGCTTAGCAAACAGGGGGCTGTACTTC.

In its sample, this clone was seen a few times. J is TRBJ2-7 and V is TRBV7-8; no clear D. With 5 bases removed from V and 0 bases from J, the gap between germline ends came to 11 bases. From germline, CDR1 is SGHVS and CDR2 FQNEAQ. The CDR3 extends over 14 amino acids. CDR3 bases: TGTGCCAGCAGCCTCTTGGACGGCTCCTACGAGCAGTACTTC. Its protein is CASSLLDGSYEQYF.

The genes are TRBV11-1 and TRBJ2-7; 9 bases are a match to TRBD1. Germline V gives CDR1 SGHAT, CDR2 FQDESV (reference sequence). Unmatched junction bases numbered 3, after V lost 3 bases and J lost 6 bases. The length of the CDR3 is 13 residues. CDR3 in DNA: TGTGCCAGCAGCTTGGGGACAGGGATCGAGCAGTACTTC. It specifies CASSLGTGIEQYF. Full variable domain (remainder filled in from reference TRBV11-1 and TRBJ2-7): EAEVAQSPRYKITEKSQAVAFWCDPISGHATLYWYRQILGQGPELLVQFQDESVVDDSQLPKDRFSAERLKGVDSTLKIQPAELGDSAMYLCASSLGTGIEQYFGPGTRLTVT.

The chain recombines TRBV15 with TRBJ2-5; tentatively, D is TRBD1 (6 bases). The ends were cut back, 3 bases at V and 1 base at J, with 9 bases in the middle. CDR1 is LNHNV and CDR2 is YYDKDF in the germline V gene (reference sequence). The CDR3 totals 14 residues. CDR3 loop: CATSSDRFQETQYF. DNA for the CDR3: TGTGCCACCAGCAGTGACAGGTTCCAAGAGACCCAGTACTTC.

V usage is TRBV27 and J usage is TRBJ1-2; the match to TRBD1 covers 8 bases. CDR3 length equals 13 residues. The V segment lost 6 bases and the J segment 7 bases; nucleotides outside the gene matches: 7. The germline V gene has CDR1 MNHEY and CDR2 SMNVEV (reference sequence). The CDR3 nucleotides are TGTGCCAGCAGAGGACAGGGAATCACTGGCTACACCTTC. Residues: CASRGQGITGYTF.

The gene calls are TRBV30 and TRBJ2-7, with TRBD1 matching over 8 bases. Trimming took 2 bases from V and 3 from J; bases not matched to a gene: 6. In germline, CDR1 is GTSNPN, CDR2 SVGIG (reference sequence). This CDR3 has 14 amino acids. In DNA form, the CDR3 reads TGTGCCTGGAGTTCCTGGACAGGGAACTACGAGCAGTACTTC. It specifies CAWSSWTGNYEQYF.

The V gene is TRBV9, the J gene TRBJ2-3; perhaps TRBD2 as D (5 bases). Trimming pared 4 bases from V and 0 bases from J, leaving 15 bases between. Germline values: CDR1 SGDLS, CDR2 YYNGEE. This CDR3 is 16 amino acids long. The CDR3 nucleotides are TGTGCCAGCAGCCCGAACTTCGGGGTGAGCACAGATACGCAGTATTTT. Its translation is CASSPNFGVSTDTQYF. The full variable domain, its missing parts supplied by reference TRBV9 and TRBJ2-3, is DSGVTQTPKHLITATGQRVTLRCSPRSGDLSVYWYQQSLDQGLQFLIQYYNGEERAKGNILERFSAQQFPDLHSELNLSSLELGDSALYFCASSPNFGVSTDTQYFGPGTRLTVL.

The rearrangement uses TRBV2 and TRBJ2-5; D ambiguous. V was shortened by 2 bases and J by 7 bases, with 11 bases between the two germline ends. The CDR3 totals 13 residues. The V gene's germline CDR1 is SNHLY and CDR2 FYNNEI. The CDR3 region is CASSELGLGTQYF. CDR3 bases: TGTGCCAGCAGTGAACTAGGCTTGGGGACCCAGTACTTC.

The chain has TRBV15 and TRBJ2-2, with TRBD1 matching 9 bases. In germline, CDR1 is LNHNV, CDR2 YYDKDF (reference sequence). Trimming took 1 base from V and 6 from J; bases not matched to a gene: 6. The CDR3 is 16 amino acids. The chain's CDR3 is CATSRGGQGQAGELFF. CDR3 coding DNA: TGTGCCACCAGCAGAGGGGGACAGGGCCAAGCCGGGGAGCTGTTTTTT. Using reference TRBV15 and TRBJ2-2 for the parts outside the CDR3, the full variable domain is DAMVIQNPRYQVTQFGKPVTLSCSQTLNHNVMYWYQQKSSQAPKLLFHYYDKDFNNEADTPDNFQSRRPNTSFCFLDIRSPGLGDTAMYLCATSRGGQGQAGELFFGEGSRLTVL.

In regard to this clone: At one boundary the junction diverges from the germline segment, which might be a read error. The rearrangement joins TRBV27 to TRBJ2-5, with D hard to call. CDR3 size: 13 residues. Germline V CDR1 and CDR2: MNHEY, SMNVEV (reference sequence). CDR3 region: CASSLYFAEIQYF. In DNA form, the CDR3 reads TGTGCCAGCAGTCTCTACTTTGCCGAGATCCAGTACTTC.

This chain connects TRBV6-5 to TRBJ1-2, with 7 bases aligning to TRBD1. V shed 4 bases and J 7 bases; nucleotides not matched to a gene: 9. CDR1 and CDR2 (germline): MNHEY, SVGAGI. The CDR3 sequence is 14 residues long. The CDR3 reads CASSSRTGSSGYTF. The CDR3 coding sequence is TGTGCCAGCAGTTCTCGGACAGGATCGAGTGGCTACACCTTC.

This clone was seen a few times. CDR3 in DNA: TGTGCCAGCAGTGAAGGGACAGGGCACACAGATACGCAGTATTTT. This encodes CASSEGTGHTDTQYF. The chain links TRBV6-1 to TRBJ2-3, with 8 bases identical to TRBD1. The CDR3 runs 15 residues. Germline trimming cut 1 base from V and 2 bases from J; bases unmatched to any gene: 2. The germline gives CDR1 MNHNS, CDR2 SASEGT.

The chain uses TRBV5-5 and TRBJ2-1; D not certain. Germline V gene data show CDR1 as SGHKS and CDR2 as YYEKEE (reference sequence). Between the trimmed V and J ends, which lost 2 bases and 0 bases, there was a span of 9 bases. This CDR3 has 15 amino acids. The CDR3 loop is CASSFDGSSYNEQFF. The CDR3 DNA sequence: TGTGCCAGCAGCTTCGACGGAAGCTCCTACAATGAGCAGTTCTTC.

The gene calls are TRBV29-1 and TRBJ1-5; no clear D gene. Germline V gene sequence: CDR1 SQVTM, CDR2 ANQGSEA. V shed 4 bases and J shed 1 base, with 11 bases lying between them. The CDR3 totals 14 residues. This CDR3 is CSVVGSGSNQPQHF. CDR3 nucleotide sequence: TGCAGCGTTGTCGGGTCGGGGAGCAATCAGCCCCAGCATTTT.

This rearrangement joins TRBV29-1 to TRBJ2-7; 8 nucleotides agree with TRBD2. J was trimmed by 6 bases and V by 7 bases; bases with no gene match: 14. The germline gives CDR1 SQVTM, CDR2 ANQGSEA. This CDR3 contains 14 residues. The CDR3 is CSASDLGLGGEQYF. CDR3 sequence (DNA): TGCAGCGCCTCCGACTTGGGACTAGGGGGCGAGCAGTACTTC.

There are a few counts of this clone. The V and J genes are TRBV5-5 and TRBJ2-7; D not resolved. Germline V lookup: CDR1 SGHKS, CDR2 YYEKEE (reference sequence). Trimming left V 2 bases short and J 0 bases short, with 15 bases between. The CDR3 loop spans 16 amino acids. CDR3 loop: CASSLGPSDVSYEQYF. Written as DNA, the CDR3 is TGTGCCAGCAGCTTAGGCCCCTCGGACGTCTCCTACGAGCAGTACTTC.

V gene TRBV6-6 combines with J gene TRBJ2-1; 7 positions match TRBD1. J was trimmed by 12 bases and V by 6 bases; bases with no gene match: 11. This CDR3 spans 13 amino acids. In germline, CDR1 is MNHNY, CDR2 SVGAGI (reference sequence). The CDR3 region is CASSRDSQFGQFF. CDR3 sequence (DNA): TGTGCCAGCAGCAGGGACAGCCAGTTCGGGCAGTTCTTC.